A single sample is the source of the 10 T cell receptor beta chains below, sequenced in a study of T cell responses to AZD1222 COVID-19 vaccine. This table comes from immunoSEQ multiplex PCR, and its TCRdb copy is limited to in-frame clones, with some not included. The sample carries fewer than 200,000 clones, roughly 88% recorded once. Sequences were derived from peripheral blood, sampled 28 days after the second AZD1222 dose. The receptors shown here come from an adult who received the AZD1222 COVID-19 vaccine.

The rearrangement uses TRBV6-6 and TRBJ1-5; D is unclear. CDR3 size: 14 residues. Germline V CDR1 and CDR2: MNHNY, SVGAGI (reference sequence). Deletions cut 4 bases from V and 5 bases from J, with 12 bases between. The CDR3, as DNA: TGTGCCAGCAGTTTATGGGATCTAGATCAGCCCCAGCATTTT. It translates to CASSLWDLDQPQHF.

This clone was detected once. The chain uses TRBV7-8 and TRBJ2-7; D not resolved. The CDR3 is made up of 13 amino acids. CDR1 SGHVS and CDR2 FQNEAQ come from the germline V gene. Trimming removed 4 bases at V and 3 bases at J, with 10 bases between. CDR3: CASSSSVGYEQYF. In DNA, the CDR3 is TGTGCCAGCAGCTCGTCGGTTGGCTACGAGCAGTACTTC.

The V call is TRBV6-5, the J call TRBJ2-7, with TRBD2 matching over 9 bases. This CDR3 region has 12 residues. CDR1 is MNHEY and CDR2 is SVGAGI in the germline V gene. CDR3 sequence: CASGTSFLRQYF. The CDR3 nucleotides read TGTGCTTCCGGGACTAGCTTCCTCAGGCAGTACTTC.

V and J are TRBV27 and TRBJ1-4, with 9 nucleotides matching TRBD1. V was clipped by 1 base and J by 7 bases; unmatched bases: 4. Germline V lookup: CDR1 MNHEY, CDR2 SMNVEV (reference sequence). This CDR3 comprises 15 residues. CDR3 sequence reads: CASSLLGQGFEKLFF. In nucleotides, the CDR3 is TGTGCCAGCAGTTTATTGGGACAGGGATTTGAAAAACTGTTTTTT.

The chain links TRBV4-1 to TRBJ2-4; D is perhaps TRBD2 (5 bases). Germline values: CDR1 MGHRA, CDR2 YSYEKL. The V gene lost 0 bases and the J gene lost 1 base, with 16 bases spanning the gap. CDR3 length equals 18 residues. The CDR3 loop is CASSQDEAARRAKNIQYF. The CDR3 DNA follows: TGCGCCAGCAGCCAAGACGAAGCGGCACGAAGGGCCAAAAACATTCAGTACTTC.

There are a few counts of this clone. This chain joins TRBV10-3 and TRBJ1-3; D remains ambiguous. The V gene's germline CDR1 is ENHRY and CDR2 SYGVKD. The germline V and J ends were trimmed by 0 bases and 2 bases, with 8 bases remaining between them. This CDR3 is 15 amino acids long. DNA for the CDR3: TGTGCCATCAGTGAGTCATCGGGGACTGGAAACACCATATATTTT. This encodes CAISESSGTGNTIYF.

The V gene is TRBV19, the J gene TRBJ1-2; D call uncertain. V shed 3 bases and J shed 2 bases, with 13 bases lying between them. The CDR3 sequence is 15 residues long. From germline, CDR1 is LNHDA and CDR2 SQIVND (reference sequence). The CDR3 nucleotides are TGTGCCAGTAGTATTCAAGGGCGCGCCAACTATGGCTACACCTTC. Its translation: CASSIQGRANYGYTF. The complete variable domain, with remaining parts taken from reference TRBV19 and TRBJ1-2, reads DGGITQSPKYLFRKEGQNVTLSCEQNLNHDAMYWYRQDPGQGLRLIYYSQIVNDFQKGDIAEGYSVSREKKESFPLTVTSAQKNPTAFYLCASSIQGRANYGYTFGSGTRLTVV.

This clone was seen only once. The J gene is TRBJ2-1, the V gene TRBV5-5; D gene unclear. The germline V gene encodes CDR1 SGHKS and CDR2 YYEKEE (reference sequence). The ends were cut back, 0 bases at V and 6 bases at J, with 7 bases in the middle. The length of the CDR3 is 13 residues. In DNA form, the CDR3 reads TGTGCCAGCAGCTTGGGTGGGGTCAATGAGCAGTTCTTC. It is translated as CASSLGGVNEQFF.

V and J are TRBV21-1 and TRBJ1-1; the D call TRBD1 from the table was never checked on the DNA. TRBV21-1 is marked as a pseudogene. This CDR3 comprises 14 residues. CDR3 loop: CASSKVGRDTEAFF. The CDR3 nucleotides are TGTGCCAGCAGCAAAGTGGGCAGGGACACTGAAGCTTTCTTT.

Here the CDR3 reads CASSFRIGELFF. As DNA, the CDR3 is TGTGCCAGCAGTTTCAGAATCGGGGAGCTGTTTTTT. J is TRBJ2-2 and V is TRBV27; D not resolved. There are 12 residues in the CDR3. Per germline, CDR1 MNHEY and CDR2 SMNVEV (reference sequence). The ends were cut back, 3 bases at V and 7 bases at J, with 6 bases in the middle.